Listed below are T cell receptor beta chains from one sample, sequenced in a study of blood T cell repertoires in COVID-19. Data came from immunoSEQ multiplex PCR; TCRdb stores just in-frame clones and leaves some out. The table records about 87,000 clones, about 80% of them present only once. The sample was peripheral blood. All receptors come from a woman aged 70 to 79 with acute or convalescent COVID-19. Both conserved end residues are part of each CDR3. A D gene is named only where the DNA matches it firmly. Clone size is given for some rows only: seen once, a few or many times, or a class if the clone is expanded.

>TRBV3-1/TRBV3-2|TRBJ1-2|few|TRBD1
CASSHRDRNYGYTF
TGTGCCAGCAGCCACAGGGACAGAAACTATGGCTACACCTTC
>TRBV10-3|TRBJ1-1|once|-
CAISASVGRENTEAFF
TGTGCCATCAGTGCCTCAGTGGGCCGGGAAAACACTGAAGCTTTCTTT
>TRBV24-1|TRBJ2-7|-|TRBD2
CATESGATYEQYF
TGTGCCACTGAAAGCGGGGCCACCTACGAGCAGTACTTC
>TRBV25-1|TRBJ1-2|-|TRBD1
CASSSSRQGAFGYTF
TGTGCCAGCAGCTCGAGCCGGCAGGGGGCATTTGGCTACACCTTC
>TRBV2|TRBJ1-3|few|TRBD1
CASRPGQASYTIYF
TGTGCCAGCAGACCGGGACAGGCTTCTTACACCATATATTTT
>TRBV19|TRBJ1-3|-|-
CASSKSLINSGNTIYF
TGTGCCAGTAGTAAGAGTCTGATAAACTCTGGAAACACCATATATTTT
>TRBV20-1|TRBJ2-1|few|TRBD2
CSASGGLAGAKFF
TGCAGTGCTAGTGGGGGACTAGCAGGGGCCAAGTTCTTC
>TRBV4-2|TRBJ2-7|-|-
CASSQDLIRHYEQYF
TGTGCCAGCAGCCAAGATCTTATTAGACACTACGAGCAGTACTTC
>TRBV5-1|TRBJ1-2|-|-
CASSLQDNYGYTF
TGCGCCAGCAGCCTACAGGATAACTATGGCTACACCTTC
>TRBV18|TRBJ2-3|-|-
CASSMPPPRDTQYF
TGTGCCAGCTCCATGCCCCCTCCCAGGGATACGCAGTATTTT
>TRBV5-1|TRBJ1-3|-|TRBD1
CASSVTDRGQDTIYF
TGCGCCAGCAGCGTCACGGACAGGGGTCAAGACACCATATATTTT
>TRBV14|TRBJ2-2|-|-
CASSPQLYAGELFF
TGTGCCAGCAGCCCACAGCTTTACGCCGGGGAGCTGTTTTTT
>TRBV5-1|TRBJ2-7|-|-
CASSLGTALEDEQYF
TGCGCCAGCAGCTTGGGGACAGCCCTTGAAGACGAGCAGTACTTC
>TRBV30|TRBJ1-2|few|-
CAWSRGFRENYGYTF
TGTGCCTGGAGTAGGGGGTTCAGGGAGAACTATGGCTACACCTTC
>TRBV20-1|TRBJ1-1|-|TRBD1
CSGDRDRKAFF
TGCAGTGGAGACCGGGACAGAAAAGCTTTCTTT